This TCR beta chain was observed in a study of OX40 agonist ivuxolimab in advanced cancers. For the study at large: Patients receiving dose escalation had hepatocellular carcinoma, melanoma, renal cell or head and neck cancer.

The study's findings and limits: Antigen specificity remained undetermined for the expanded peripheral T cells.

CDR3 length: 18 residues. Looked up from germline, CDR1 is SGHVS and CDR2 is FQNEAQ. The junction had 12 bases not matched to a gene; V was cut back by 5 bases and J by 5 bases. Assay: immunoSEQ multiplex PCR; the TCRdb copy retains only in-frame clones and omits some. There are more than 50,000 clones in the sample; under 90% occur only once, and more than 1.1% lies in the top ten. On this clone itself: Its cognate antigen is unknown.

Sequenced here: CD4+ or CD8+ T cells sorted from blood, sampled in a trial of the OX40 agonist ivuxolimab. The chain uses TRBV7-8 and TRBJ2-1, with 13 bases matching TRBD2. This clonotype originated in an adult with an advanced solid tumor such as melanoma, head and neck, liver or kidney cancer. In nucleotides, the CDR3 is TGTGCCAGCAGCGATGGACTAGCGGGAGTCTGGGGAAACAATGAGCAGTTCTTC. The encoded protein is CASSDGLAGVWGNNEQFF.